This passage covers 21 T cell receptor beta chains from one sample sequenced in a study of T cells in Graves' hyperthyroidism and ophthalmopathy. Amplification of TCR beta CDR3 regions was performed using RNA transcripts as template. The HTBI primer set was used in a first-round RT-PCR of the TCR CDR3. MiXCR was run by TCRdb on the multiplex PCR reads, yielding one entry per CDR3 protein. This sample carries fewer than 350,000 distinct CDR3 sequences, around 23% of them seen once, and the ten largest clones take about 50%. Sequencing was performed on blood. The receptors come from a woman aged 50 to 65 with Graves' hyperthyroidism.

V gene TRBV12-3 or TRBV12-4 combines with J gene TRBJ1-3; D unclear. The length of the CDR3 is 14 residues. The germline V and J ends were trimmed by 4 bases and 2 bases, with 9 bases remaining between them. The CDR3 loop is CASSSHPPGNTIYF. CDR3 coding DNA: TGTGCCAGCAGTTCTCATCCACCTGGAAACACCATATATTTT.

This chain joins TRBV20-1 and TRBJ2-2, with 10 bases matching TRBD2. The V gene end was trimmed by 5 bases and the J gene end by 7 bases; junction bases not matched to a gene: 10. This CDR3 region has 15 residues. Germline CDR1 reads DFQATT; CDR2 reads SNEGSKA (reference sequence). The CDR3 spells CSAHIAGGRGGELFF. CDR3 coding DNA: TGCAGTGCTCATATAGCGGGGGGCCGGGGCGGGGAGCTGTTTTTT.

On this clonotype: This clone may be a read error of a much larger clone one base away. The chain uses TRBV3-1 and TRBJ2-3; D unclear. The CDR3 extends over 13 amino acids. Trimming shortened V by 6 bases and J by 4 bases, and 11 bases separated the two germline ends. Germline lookup yields CDR1 LGHDT and CDR2 YNNKEL (reference sequence). The CDR3 here is CASRHTQADTQYF. The CDR3 nucleotides are TGTGCCAGCAGGCACACCCAGGCAGATACGCAGTATTTT.

This clonotype was found a few times. The chain links TRBV7-2 to TRBJ1-6, with TRBD1 matching 7 bases. The germline CDR1 and CDR2 sequences are SGHTA and FQGNSA. The CDR3 consists of 16 residues. J lost 7 bases, V lost 2 bases, and 8 bases had no gene match. The CDR3 nucleotides read TGTGCCAGCAGCTTACACGGCACAGGGGTCAATTCACCCCTCCACTTT. The encoded protein is CASSLHGTGVNSPLHF.

Ten or more counts support this clonotype. This chain links TRBV30 with TRBJ2-2; weak D call: TRBD2 (6 bases). The ends were cut back, 7 bases at V and 6 bases at J, with 15 bases in the middle. The CDR3 consists of 13 residues. Looked up from germline, CDR1 is GTSNPN and CDR2 is SVGIG (reference sequence). The CDR3 DNA is TGTGCCTTCCTCGGGGGACCCGCCGGGGAGCTGTTTTTT. Translation gives CAFLGGPAGELFF.

This clonotype was observed a handful of times. The rearrangement uses TRBV5-4 and TRBJ1-4; D is possibly TRBD1 (6 bases). The ends were cut back, 4 bases at V and 0 bases at J, with 13 bases in the middle. The CDR3 loop spans 16 amino acids. Per germline, CDR1 SGHNT and CDR2 YYREEE (reference sequence). The CDR3 DNA reads as TGTGCCAGCAGCGGCGGGGACAAAGCAACTAATGAAAAACTGTTTTTT. The encoded protein is CASSGGDKATNEKLFF.

This clonotype was found a few times. The chain recombines TRBV28 with TRBJ1-5; a possible D gene is TRBD1 (6 bases). Germline CDR1 is MDHEN and CDR2 is SYDVKM. This CDR3 is built from 12 residues. V was pared by 5 bases and J by 4 bases, with 6 bases between. In DNA form, the CDR3 reads TGTGCCAGCAGTGGACAGAATCAGCCCCAGCATTTT. This encodes CASSGQNQPQHF. Full variable domain (remainder filled in from reference TRBV28 and TRBJ1-5): DVKVTQSSRYLVKRTGEKVFLECVQDMDHENMFWYRQDPGLGLRLIYFSYDVKMKEKGDIPEGYSVSREKKERFSLILESASTNQTSMYLCASSGQNQPQHFGDGTRLSIL.

This chain connects TRBV27 to TRBJ2-7; 7 nucleotides match TRBD1. The CDR3 contains 14 residues. The J segment lost 5 bases and the V segment lost 2 bases, leaving 6 bases of the junction unmatched. Germline V gene sequence: CDR1 MNHEY, CDR2 SMNVEV (reference sequence). CDR3 coding DNA: TGTGCCAGCAGTTTAGACAGGGCGTATAACGAGCAGTACTTC. It yields the protein CASSLDRAYNEQYF.

In the case of this clonotype: Given a much more abundant clone one base away, this may be a read error. The rearrangement joins TRBV28 to TRBJ1-4, with 8 bases that match TRBD1. CDR1 and CDR2 from the germline V gene are MDHEN and SYDVKM. The CDR3 spans 15 residues. The CDR3 sequence: CAGSSRTGPNEKLFF. The CDR3 DNA reads as TGTGCCGGCAGTTCCCGGACAGGGCCCAATGAAAAACTGTTTTTT.

This clonotype was counted many times. The chain has TRBV20-1 and TRBJ2-7; 7 bases are shared with TRBD1. Per the germline V gene, CDR1 is DFQATT and CDR2 is SNEGSKA (reference sequence). J lost 2 bases, V lost 6 bases, and 10 bases had no gene match. This CDR3 has 14 amino acids. The CDR3 loop reads CSAATGAKAYEQYF. CDR3 in DNA: TGCAGTGCGGCTACAGGGGCCAAAGCCTACGAGCAGTACTTC.

Only a few counts were recorded for this clonotype. This sequence joins TRBV5-6 and TRBJ1-4; D is perhaps TRBD1 (5 bases). With 2 bases removed from V and 0 bases from J, the gap between germline ends came to 14 bases. The CDR3 consists of 17 residues. The V gene's germline CDR1 is SGHDT and CDR2 YYEEEE. The CDR3 loop is CASSLTTGTSTNEKLFF. The CDR3 bases are TGTGCCAGCAGCTTAACAACCGGGACTTCAACTAATGAAAAACTGTTTTTT.

This chain joins TRBV6-1 and TRBJ2-3; no clear D gene. Trimming shortened V by 2 bases and J by 6 bases, and 9 bases separated the two germline ends. Germline CDR1 MNHNS, CDR2 SASEGT. The CDR3 length is 13 residues. In nucleotides, the CDR3 is TGTGCCAGCAGTGAAAATGGGGATGATACGCAGTATTTT. It yields the protein CASSENGDDTQYF.

V usage is TRBV2 and J usage is TRBJ2-1, with 9 bases identical to TRBD2. The germline CDR1 and CDR2 sequences are SNHLY and FYNNEI. The CDR3 sequence is 14 residues long. Unmatched junction bases numbered 4, after V lost 6 bases and J lost 4 bases. The CDR3 nucleotides are TGTGCCAGCAGGCGGACTAGCGAATACAATGAGCAGTTCTTC. Translating it yields CASRRTSEYNEQFF.

The sample holds many counts of this clonotype. V is TRBV28 and J is TRBJ2-1, with D hard to call. The CDR3 consists of 13 residues. V dropped 6 bases and J dropped 6 bases, with 12 bases sitting between them. Germline CDR1 reads MDHEN; CDR2 reads SYDVKM. The CDR3 DNA reads TGTGCCAGCAGCCAGACTCCTGTCAATGAGCAGTTCTTC. Translation gives CASSQTPVNEQFF.

This clonotype was picked up many times. The chain uses TRBV5-8 and TRBJ2-5; 11 bases match TRBD2. Germline CDR1 reads SGHTS; CDR2 reads YDEGEE. The CDR3 runs 15 residues. J lost 1 base, V lost 4 bases, and 3 bases had no gene match. The CDR3 DNA reads TGTGCCAGCAGCCAGGGACTAGCGGTCCAAGAGACCCAGTACTTC. Amino acid sequence: CASSQGLAVQETQYF.

The rearrangement uses TRBV4-1 and TRBJ2-3; no firm D call. CDR1 is MGHRA, CDR2 YSYEKL, per germline. The CDR3 length is 13 residues. The V end lost 4 bases, the J end lost 6 bases, and 11 bases lay between the germline ends. CDR3 sequence reads: CASSLTPLDTQYF. CDR3 bases: TGCGCCAGCAGCCTGACGCCGTTGGATACGCAGTATTTT.

In its sample, this clonotype was seen many times. This rearrangement joins TRBV30 to TRBJ1-1; D is undetermined. The V gene lost 4 bases and the J gene lost 10 bases, with 10 bases spanning the gap. The germline CDR1 and CDR2 sequences are GTSNPN and SVGIG (reference sequence). The CDR3 spans 10 residues. As DNA, the CDR3 is TGTGCCTGGAAGAGAGTACGAGCTTTCTTT. This encodes CAWKRVRAFF. The full variable domain, with the rest looked up from reference TRBV30 and TRBJ1-1, is SQTIHQWPATLVQPVGSPLSLECTVEGTSNPNLYWYRQAAGRGLQLLFYSVGIGQISSEVPQNLSASRPQDRQFILSSKKLLLSDSGFYLCAWKRVRAFFGQGTRLTVV.

This clonotype has at least ten counts. V gene TRBV20-1 combines with J gene TRBJ2-5; 10 positions match TRBD2. Germline-derived CDR1 and CDR2 are DFQATT and SNEGSKA (reference sequence). The CDR3 length is 15 residues. The V and J ends lost 5 bases and 2 bases, in that order; junction bases with no gene match: 8. Here the CDR3 reads CSAVNGGLAQETQYF. DNA of the CDR3: TGCAGTGCTGTAAACGGGGGACTAGCGCAAGAGACCCAGTACTTC.

In this sample, this clonotype turned up a few times. V is TRBV29-1 and J is TRBJ2-7; 9 bases map to TRBD1. With V trimmed by 5 bases and J by 3 bases, 8 bases remained unmatched. This CDR3 is 14 amino acids long. The germline V gene has CDR1 SQVTM and CDR2 ANQGSEA. CDR3 amino acids: CSVLDRGLFYEQYF. Written as DNA, the CDR3 is TGCAGCGTTTTGGACAGGGGCCTTTTCTACGAGCAGTACTTC.

This clonotype was recorded at least ten times. The chain employs TRBV12-3 or TRBV12-4 and TRBJ2-2, with D possibly being TRBD2 (6 bases). The V end lost 6 bases, the J end lost 0 bases, and 14 bases lay between the germline ends. The CDR3 has 16 residues. The CDR3 reads CASRPRLGSNTGELFF. The CDR3 DNA follows: TGTGCCAGCAGGCCTAGACTAGGATCGAACACCGGGGAGCTGTTTTTT.

The sample holds many counts of this clonotype. CDR3 loop: CASRMTVATNEKLFF. DNA of the CDR3: TGTGCCAGCAGGATGACAGTTGCAACTAATGAAAAACTGTTTTTT. The J gene is TRBJ1-4, the V gene TRBV10-3, with D perhaps TRBD1 (5 bases). V lost 10 bases to trimming and J lost 0 bases, with 15 bases between them. Germline lookup yields CDR1 ENHRY and CDR2 SYGVKD. The length of the CDR3 is 15 residues.